These 8 T cell receptor beta chains share one sample of origin, sequenced in a study of T cell responses to AZD1222 COVID-19 vaccine. The assay was immunoSEQ multiplex PCR, and TCRdb's table has in-frame clones only and misses some. Here the sample spans roughly 150,000 clones, about 90% being singletons. Here the sequenced sample was peripheral blood, taken 28 days after the second AZD1222 dose. These receptors all come from an adult who received the AZD1222 COVID-19 vaccine.

V usage is TRBV27 and J usage is TRBJ1-2; D possibly corresponds to TRBD1 (5 bases). Germline loops: CDR1 MNHEY, CDR2 SMNVEV (reference sequence). Trimming cost V 2 bases and J 3 bases, with 16 bases left between them. The CDR3 runs 16 residues. The CDR3 loop reads CASSLDVRAGHYGYTF. The CDR3 DNA sequence: TGTGCCAGCAGTTTAGACGTGAGGGCAGGGCACTATGGCTACACCTTC.

A single count supports this clone. This chain joins TRBV12-2 and TRBJ1-6; TRBD1, the table's D call, lacks a check against the DNA. TRBV12-2 constitutes a pseudogene. The CDR3 is 21 residues long. The CDR3 spells CASRLANLGTGSLKGNSPLHF. The CDR3 bases are TGTGCAAGTCGCTTAGCCAACCTTGGGACAGGGAGCCTCAAGGGGAATTCACCCCTCCACTTT.

The J gene is TRBJ2-7, the V gene TRBV18; D possibly corresponds to TRBD2 (7 bases). This CDR3 has 13 amino acids. V was trimmed by 4 bases and J by 6 bases, leaving 13 bases between them. The V gene's germline CDR1 is KGHSH and CDR2 LQKENI. CDR3: CASSLEGGLEQYF. DNA for the CDR3: TGTGCCAGCTCACTGGAGGGGGGGCTCGAGCAGTACTTC.

The rearrangement links TRBV7-9 to TRBJ1-1; tentative D call: TRBD1 (6 bases). CDR1 and CDR2 (germline): SEHNR, FQNEAQ (reference sequence). CDR3 size: 16 residues. Trimming took off 1 base at V and 2 bases at J, with 14 bases between the two ends. The CDR3 DNA is TGTGCCAGCAGCTTAGTTGGGGGGGCTGCTAACACTGAAGCTTTCTTT. Amino acid sequence: CASSLVGGAANTEAFF.

This chain links TRBV5-1 with TRBJ1-1, with 7 bases aligning to TRBD1. The CDR3 spans 13 residues. CDR1 and CDR2 from the germline V gene are SGHRS and YFSETQ. Trimming removed 4 bases from V and 5 bases from J; junction bases left unmatched: 5. CDR3 nucleotides: TGCGCCAGCAGCGACAGGGTTATGACTGAAGCTTTCTTT. Its protein product is CASSDRVMTEAFF.

This clone was found once. V and J are TRBV7-2 and TRBJ2-5; TRBD1 matches 8 bases. Germline loops: CDR1 SGHTA, CDR2 FQGNSA. The CDR3 totals 14 residues. The J segment lost 3 bases and the V segment lost 5 bases, leaving 5 bases of the junction unmatched. The CDR3 sequence: CASSAQTGEETQYF. Here the CDR3 DNA reads TGTGCCAGCAGCGCTCAGACAGGGGAAGAGACCCAGTACTTC.

V is TRBV27 and J is TRBJ2-3; TRBD2 might be the D (6 bases). Germline lookup yields CDR1 MNHEY and CDR2 SMNVEV (reference sequence). Deletions cut 5 bases from V and 5 bases from J, with 11 bases between. The CDR3 consists of 13 residues. DNA for the CDR3: TGTGCCAGCAGTCCGGGGAGGATAGATACGCAGTATTTT. Its translation: CASSPGRIDTQYF.

J is TRBJ1-3 and V is TRBV19; D unclear. The CDR3 consists of 14 residues. The germline gives CDR1 LNHDA, CDR2 SQIVND (reference sequence). With 3 bases removed from V and 1 base from J, the gap between germline ends came to 7 bases. The CDR3 spells CASSITDSGNTIYF. The DNA of the CDR3 is TGTGCCAGTAGTATCACGGATTCTGGAAACACCATATATTTT. Complete variable domain (other parts from reference TRBV19 and TRBJ1-3): DGGITQSPKYLFRKEGQNVTLSCEQNLNHDAMYWYRQDPGQGLRLIYYSQIVNDFQKGDIAEGYSVSREKKESFPLTVTSAQKNPTAFYLCASSITDSGNTIYFGEGSWLTVV.